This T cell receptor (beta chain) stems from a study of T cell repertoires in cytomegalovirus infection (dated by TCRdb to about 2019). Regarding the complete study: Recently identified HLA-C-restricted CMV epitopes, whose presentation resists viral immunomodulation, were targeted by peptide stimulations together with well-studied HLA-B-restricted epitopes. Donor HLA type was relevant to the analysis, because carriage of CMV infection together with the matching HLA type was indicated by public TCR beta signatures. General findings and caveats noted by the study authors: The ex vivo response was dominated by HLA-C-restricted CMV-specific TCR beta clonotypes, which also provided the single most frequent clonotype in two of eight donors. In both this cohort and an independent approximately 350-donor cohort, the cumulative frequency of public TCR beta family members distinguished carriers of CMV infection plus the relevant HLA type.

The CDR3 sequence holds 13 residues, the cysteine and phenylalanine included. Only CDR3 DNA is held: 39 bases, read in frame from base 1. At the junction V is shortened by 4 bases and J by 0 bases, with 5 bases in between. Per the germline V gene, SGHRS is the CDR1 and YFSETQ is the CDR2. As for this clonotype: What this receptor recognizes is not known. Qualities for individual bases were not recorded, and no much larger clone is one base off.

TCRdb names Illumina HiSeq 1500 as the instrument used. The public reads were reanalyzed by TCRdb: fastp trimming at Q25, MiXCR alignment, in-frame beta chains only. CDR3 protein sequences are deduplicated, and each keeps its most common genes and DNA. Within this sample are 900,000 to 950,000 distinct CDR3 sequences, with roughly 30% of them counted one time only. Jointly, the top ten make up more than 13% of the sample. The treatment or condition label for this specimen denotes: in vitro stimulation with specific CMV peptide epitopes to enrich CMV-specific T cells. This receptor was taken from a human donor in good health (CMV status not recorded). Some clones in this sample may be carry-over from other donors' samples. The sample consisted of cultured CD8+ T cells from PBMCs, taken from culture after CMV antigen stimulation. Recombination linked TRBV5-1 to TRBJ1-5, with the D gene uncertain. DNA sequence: TGCGCCAGCAGCGAGACTAGCAATCAGCCCCAGCATTTT. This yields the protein CASSETSNQPQHF.